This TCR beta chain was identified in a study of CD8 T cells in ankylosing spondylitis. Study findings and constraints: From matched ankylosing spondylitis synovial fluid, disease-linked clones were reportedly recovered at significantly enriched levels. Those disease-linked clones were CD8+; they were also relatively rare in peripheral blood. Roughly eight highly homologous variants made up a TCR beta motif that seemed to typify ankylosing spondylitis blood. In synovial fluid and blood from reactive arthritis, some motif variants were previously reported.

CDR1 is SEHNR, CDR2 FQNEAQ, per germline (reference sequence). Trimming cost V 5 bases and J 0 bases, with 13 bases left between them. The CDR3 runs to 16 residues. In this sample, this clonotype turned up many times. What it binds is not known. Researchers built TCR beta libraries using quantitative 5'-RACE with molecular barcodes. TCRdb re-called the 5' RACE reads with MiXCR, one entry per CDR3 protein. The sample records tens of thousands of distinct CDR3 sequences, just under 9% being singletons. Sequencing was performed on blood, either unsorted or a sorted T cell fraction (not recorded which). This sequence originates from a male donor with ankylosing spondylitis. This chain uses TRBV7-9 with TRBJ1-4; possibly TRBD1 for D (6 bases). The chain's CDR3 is CASSPDRGATNEKLFF. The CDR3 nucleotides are TGTGCCAGCAGCCCGGACAGAGGAGCAACTAATGAAAAACTGTTTTTT.